This TCR beta chain is drawn from a study of shared clonotypes between healthy human individuals. Study-wide findings and caveats: Researchers found naive subsets generally carried larger estimated richness than memory subsets. Despite large depth, rarefaction showed incomplete sorted-subset sequencing.

Concerning this clone: What it binds is not known.

The genomic DNA of each subset was split evenly across several immunoSEQ plates. Per the authors' pipeline: Quality scores were absent from the junction-only immunoSEQ sequences, so filtering differed. Sequencing was performed with immunoSEQ multiplex PCR; in TCRdb, only in-frame clones are kept and a portion is missing. The D gene and trimming were derived from the DNA, and the V and J assignments and clone size from that table. Among some 550,000 clones listed, more than 95% were seen once. This CDR3 is built from 15 residues. CDR1 is MDHEN, CDR2 SYDVKM, per germline. The V and J ends lost 6 bases and 3 bases respectively, with 16 bases between them.

This clonotype was sampled from a woman in her twenties or thirties in good health. The J gene is TRBJ2-3, the V gene TRBV28; D may be TRBD1 (6 bases). Sequencing input: naive CD4+ T cells sorted from blood. The subset is: CD45RA+ positively selected. Here the CDR3 reads CASSPQAGETDTQYF. CDR3 nucleotide sequence: TGTGCCAGCAGCCCCCAGGCAGGGGAGACAGATACGCAGTATTTT.